The 17 T cell receptor beta chains below come from one sample, sequenced in a study of long-term antiretroviral therapy in people with HIV. The authors ran the immunoSEQ assay, v3.0, at survey level. TCRdb's copy holds only in-frame clones and misses some; the assay was immunoSEQ multiplex PCR. Counted here are thousands of clones, almost 85% occurring once; the ten biggest clones make up 16%. The sequences come from unsorted PBMCs, collected 0.1 years after starting antiretroviral therapy. The receptor set was obtained from a man between 35 and 55 years old with HIV.

CDR3 sequence (DNA): TGCGCCAGCAGCCAAGTCGTCAGTTTGCGGTTCTATGGCTACACCTTC. Amino acids: CASSQVVSLRFYGYTF. The chain carries TRBV4-3 and TRBJ1-2; D is unclear. Germline V gene lookup returns CDR1 LGHNA and CDR2 YSLEER. The CDR3 loop spans 16 amino acids. V lost 1 base and J lost 4, with 16 bases in between.

The chain is built from TRBV6-1 and TRBJ2-7, with 7 bases matching TRBD1. Trimming took 5 bases from V and 6 from J; bases not matched to a gene: 7. CDR1 MNHNS and CDR2 SASEGT come from the germline V gene. The CDR3 consists of 13 residues. In DNA, the CDR3 is TGTGCCAGCAGTTCTACAGGGGCAGGCGAGCAGTACTTC. This encodes CASSSTGAGEQYF.

The chain has TRBV5-5 and TRBJ2-1; 7 bases match TRBD2. The junction had 6 bases not matched to a gene; V was cut back by 3 bases and J by 6 bases. This CDR3 is 14 amino acids long. Germline CDR1 and CDR2: SGHKS and YYEKEE (reference sequence). The CDR3 region has the DNA TGTGCCAGCAGCTGGGCTAGCGGAACCAATGAGCAGTTCTTC. The encoded protein is CASSWASGTNEQFF. Based on the CDR3 plus reference TRBV5-5 and TRBJ2-1, the full variable domain is DAGVTQSPTHLIKTRGQQVTLRCSPISGHKSVSWYQQVLGQGPQFIFQYYEKEERGRGNFPDRFSARQFPNYSSELNVNALLLGDSALYLCASSWASGTNEQFFGPGTRLTVL.

This CDR3 reads CASSLGREGYYEQYF. As DNA, the CDR3 is TGTGCCAGCAGCTTAGGCCGGGAGGGATACTACGAGCAGTACTTC. The gene calls are TRBV13 and TRBJ2-7; 8 bases line up with TRBD2. This CDR3 has 15 amino acids. The J segment lost 3 bases and the V segment lost 0 bases, leaving 4 bases of the junction unmatched. Germline CDR1 and CDR2: PRHDT and FYEKMQ (reference sequence). Supplemented by reference TRBV13 and TRBJ2-7, the full variable domain reads AAGVIQSPRHLIKEKRETATLKCYPIPRHDTVYWYQQGPGQDPQFLISFYEKMQSDKGSIPDRFSAQQFSDYHSELNMSSLELGDSALYFCASSLGREGYYEQYFGPGTRLTVT.

The CDR3 sequence: CAISEPGGTGSKADTQYF. The CDR3, as DNA: TGTGCCATCAGTGAACCTGGGGGGACAGGGAGTAAAGCAGATACGCAGTATTTT. This chain joins TRBV10-3 and TRBJ2-3; 9 positions match TRBD1. The CDR3 consists of 18 residues. V trimming: 3 bases; J trimming: 4 bases; junction bases outside the gene matches: 14. Germline V gives CDR1 ENHRY, CDR2 SYGVKD.

For the CDR3, the DNA is TGTGCCAGCAGTAGTGGACAGGGGGGCTTCTATGGCTACACCTTC. It yields the protein CASSSGQGGFYGYTF. V usage is TRBV27 and J usage is TRBJ1-2, with 10 positions matching TRBD1. Germline CDR1 reads MNHEY; CDR2 reads SMNVEV (reference sequence). Losses at the gene ends were 5 bases for V and 4 bases for J; bases not matched to a gene: 7. CDR3 length equals 15 residues.

This clone has a handful of counts. V gene TRBV2 combines with J gene TRBJ2-4; D assignment may be TRBD1 or TRBD2 (6 bases each). The V end was cut by 7 bases, the J end by 7 bases, with 11 bases between. The CDR3 runs 12 residues. The germline V gene encodes CDR1 SNHLY and CDR2 FYNNEI. CDR3 region: CASTGGENIQYF. For the CDR3, the DNA is TGTGCCAGCACCGGGGGCGAGAACATTCAGTACTTC. The variable domain in full, completed from reference TRBV2 and TRBJ2-4, reads EPEVTQTPSHQVTQMGQEVILRCVPISNHLYFYWYRQILGQKVEFLVSFYNNEISEKSEIFDDQFSVERPDGSNFTLKIRSTKLEDSAMYFCASTGGENIQYFGAGTRLSVL.

V is TRBV19 and J is TRBJ1-5; tentative D call: TRBD1 (6 bases). Trimming removed 2 bases from V and 2 bases from J, with 16 bases in between. The CDR3 sequence is 17 residues long. CDR1 LNHDA and CDR2 SQIVND come from the germline V gene (reference sequence). The CDR3, as DNA: TGTGCCAGTAGTATACGGCAGGGGACGGGGGGCAATCAGCCCCAGCATTTT. Amino acid sequence: CASSIRQGTGGNQPQHF.

This clone was seen a handful of times. The gene calls are TRBV10-3 and TRBJ1-2, with 7 bases matching TRBD1. With 6 bases clipped from V and 6 bases from J, the junction kept 13 bases outside the gene matches. Germline values: CDR1 ENHRY, CDR2 SYGVKD. CDR3 size: 15 residues. The chain's CDR3 is CAIRTSPDRADGYTF. The DNA of the CDR3 is TGTGCCATCAGGACTTCCCCCGACAGGGCGGATGGCTACACCTTC.

V and J are TRBV6-6 and TRBJ2-3; perhaps D is TRBD1 or TRBD2 (5 bases each). Germline V gives CDR1 MNHNY, CDR2 SVGAGI (reference sequence). The CDR3 has 14 amino acids. V lost 7 bases, J lost 6 bases, and 17 bases lay in between. For the CDR3, the DNA is TGTGCCAGCAAAAGCGAGGGGTCTGCCGATACGCAGTATTTT. This encodes CASKSEGSADTQYF.

This clone was seen once. V usage is TRBV11-2 and J usage is TRBJ2-5; D not certain. Germline assignment: CDR1 SGHAT and CDR2 FQNNGV. The ends were cut back, 1 base at V and 5 bases at J, with 14 bases in the middle. The CDR3 extends over 15 amino acids. CDR3 region: CASSLVRSHGETQYF. CDR3 DNA sequence: TGTGCCAGCAGCTTAGTCAGGTCCCACGGGGAGACCCAGTACTTC.

The genes are TRBV7-6 and TRBJ2-6; D unclear. The CDR3 extends over 15 amino acids. CDR1 is SGHVS, CDR2 FNYEAQ, per germline. V was pared by 4 bases and J by 0 bases, with 7 bases between. The CDR3 protein is CASSSDASGANVLTF. Here the CDR3 DNA reads TGTGCCAGCAGCTCCGACGCCTCTGGGGCCAACGTCCTGACTTTC.

V and J are TRBV9 and TRBJ2-2; the D gene is possibly TRBD1 (5 bases). V was clipped by 0 bases and J by 8 bases, with 5 bases between them. CDR1 is SGDLS, CDR2 YYNGEE, per germline. This CDR3 has 12 amino acids. CDR3 DNA sequence: TGTGCCAGCAGCGTAGAGGGGGGGGAGCTGTTTTTT. It specifies CASSVEGGELFF.

This chain connects TRBV27 to TRBJ2-7; a possible D gene is TRBD1 (5 bases). The V and J ends lost 3 bases and 3 bases respectively, with 12 bases between them. Germline V gene data show CDR1 as MNHEY and CDR2 as SMNVEV (reference sequence). The CDR3 runs to 14 residues. The CDR3 is CASSFLAQDYEQYF. The DNA of the CDR3 is TGTGCCAGCAGTTTTTTAGCACAGGACTACGAGCAGTACTTC.

The chain employs TRBV21-1 and TRBJ2-1. TRBV21-1 is deemed a pseudogene. This CDR3 spans 17 amino acids. CDR3 DNA sequence: TGTGCCAGCAGCAAAGGGTGGGGACGGGAACCCCACAATGAGCAGTTCTTC. This codes for CASSKGWGREPHNEQFF.

V and J are TRBV4-1 and TRBJ2-3; 14 nucleotides agree with TRBD2. The germline V gene encodes CDR1 MGHRA and CDR2 YSYEKL. Losses at the gene ends were 3 bases for V and 4 bases for J; bases not matched to a gene: 3. The CDR3 is 16 residues long. The CDR3 protein is CASSHGLAGGSDTQYF. CDR3 sequence (DNA): TGCGCCAGCAGCCATGGACTAGCGGGGGGATCAGATACGCAGTATTTT.

There are a few counts of this clone. The rearrangement joins TRBV6-5 to TRBJ2-4; a weak D match, TRBD2 (6 bases). Germline CDR1 reads MNHEY; CDR2 reads SVGAGI. V lost 7 bases and J 1 base, leaving 11 bases between the germline ends. CDR3 size: 14 residues. For the CDR3, the DNA is TGTGCCAGCACACCAAGCGGGGCCAAAAACATTCAGTACTTC. Protein sequence: CASTPSGAKNIQYF.